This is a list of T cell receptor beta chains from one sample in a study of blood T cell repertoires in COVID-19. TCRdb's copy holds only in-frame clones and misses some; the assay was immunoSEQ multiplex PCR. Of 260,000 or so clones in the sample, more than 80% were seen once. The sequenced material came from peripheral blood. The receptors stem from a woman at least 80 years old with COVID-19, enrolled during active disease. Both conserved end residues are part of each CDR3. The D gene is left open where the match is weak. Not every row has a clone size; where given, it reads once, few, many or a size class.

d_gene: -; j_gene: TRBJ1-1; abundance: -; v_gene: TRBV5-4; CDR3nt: TGTGCCAGCAGCCTGTCGAGCCCACGGAGCACTGAAGCTTTCTTT; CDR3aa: CASSLSSPRSTEAFF
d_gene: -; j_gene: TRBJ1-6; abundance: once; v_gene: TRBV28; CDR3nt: TGTGCCAGCAGTTTAAGGACAGCGAATTCACCCCTCCACTTT; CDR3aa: CASSLRTANSPLHF
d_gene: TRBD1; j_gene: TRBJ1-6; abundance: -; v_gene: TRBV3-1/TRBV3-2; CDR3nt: TGTGCCAGCAGCCAGGGACAGGGGAATTCACCCCTCCACTTT; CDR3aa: CASSQGQGNSPLHF
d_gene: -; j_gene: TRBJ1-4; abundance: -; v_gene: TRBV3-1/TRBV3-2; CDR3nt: TGTGCCAGCAGCCAAAACCCCAGGGCTGCAACTAATGAAAAACTGTTTTTT; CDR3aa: CASSQNPRAATNEKLFF
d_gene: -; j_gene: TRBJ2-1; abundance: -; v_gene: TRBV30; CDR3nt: TGTGCCTGGAGTGTATGGTCCTACGTGGGGGGTTCGGACCTCTACAATGAGCAGTTCTTC; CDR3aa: CAWSVWSYVGGSDLYNEQFF
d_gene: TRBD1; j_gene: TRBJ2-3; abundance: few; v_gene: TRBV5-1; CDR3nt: TGCGCCAGCTTAAGGGACAGGGTGCCAGATACGCAGTATTTT; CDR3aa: CASLRDRVPDTQYF
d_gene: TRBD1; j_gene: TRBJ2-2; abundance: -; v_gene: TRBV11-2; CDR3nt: TGTGCCAGCTCTAGGACAGGGATCACCGGGGAGCTGTTTTTT; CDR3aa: CASSRTGITGELFF
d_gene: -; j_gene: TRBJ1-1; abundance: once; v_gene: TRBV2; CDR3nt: TGTGCCAGCGGGGCGCAAGGGCTCGGTAGTGAAGCTTTCTTT; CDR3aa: CASGAQGLGSEAFF
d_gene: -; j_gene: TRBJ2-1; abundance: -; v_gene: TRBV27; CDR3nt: TGTGCCAGCAAGGGGGTACGCGGGGGCTCCTACAATGAGCAGTTCTTC; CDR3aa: CASKGVRGGSYNEQFF
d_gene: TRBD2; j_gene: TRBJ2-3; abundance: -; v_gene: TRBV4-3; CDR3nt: TGCGCCAGCAGCCGAGAACTAGCGGGAGCCGATACGCAGTATTTT; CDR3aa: CASSRELAGADTQYF
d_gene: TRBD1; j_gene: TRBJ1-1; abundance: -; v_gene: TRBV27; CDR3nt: TGTGCCAGCAAGTCAGCGACAGGGCTCACTGAAGCTTTCTTT; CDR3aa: CASKSATGLTEAFF
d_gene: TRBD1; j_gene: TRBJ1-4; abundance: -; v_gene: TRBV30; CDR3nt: TGTGCCTGGAGATTGGTCGGGACAGGGGGCGTAAAACTGTTTTTT; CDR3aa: CAWRLVGTGGVKLFF
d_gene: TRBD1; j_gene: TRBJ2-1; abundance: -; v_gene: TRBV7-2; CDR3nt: TGTGCCAGCAGCTTAGACAGGGGTAACTACAATGAGCAGTTCTTC; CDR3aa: CASSLDRGNYNEQFF
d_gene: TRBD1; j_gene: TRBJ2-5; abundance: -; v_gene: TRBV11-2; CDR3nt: TGTGCCAGCAGTTCCGGGACAGGGGGCTTAGAGACCCAGTACTTC; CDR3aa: CASSSGTGGLETQYF
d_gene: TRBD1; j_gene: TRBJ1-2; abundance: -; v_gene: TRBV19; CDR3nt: TGTGCCAGTAGTATAGGAGGGGGCACTAACTATGGCTACACCTTC; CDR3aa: CASSIGGGTNYGYTF
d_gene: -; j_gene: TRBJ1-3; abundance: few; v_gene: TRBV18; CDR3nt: TGTGCCAGCTCACCGGAGTTAAGGAACACCATATATTTT; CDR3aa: CASSPELRNTIYF
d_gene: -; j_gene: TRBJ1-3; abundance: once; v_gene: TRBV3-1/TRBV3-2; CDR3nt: TGTGCCAGCAGCCGTCAACCCTCAGGGCTTACTGGAAACACCATATATTTT; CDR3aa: CASSRQPSGLTGNTIYF
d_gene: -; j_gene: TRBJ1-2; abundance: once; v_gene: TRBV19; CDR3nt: TGTGCCAGTAGTAGAGTCGGCTATGGCTACACCTTC; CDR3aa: CASSRVGYGYTF
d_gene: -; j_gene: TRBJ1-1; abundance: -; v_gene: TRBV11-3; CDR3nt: TGTGCCAGCAGCTTAGGACAGGCCACTGAAGCTTTCTTT; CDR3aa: CASSLGQATEAFF
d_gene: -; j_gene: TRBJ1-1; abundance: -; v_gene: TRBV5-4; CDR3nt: TGTGCCAGCAGCCGACAAGGAGGAGTCCCCACTGAAGCTTTCTTT; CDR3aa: CASSRQGGVPTEAFF
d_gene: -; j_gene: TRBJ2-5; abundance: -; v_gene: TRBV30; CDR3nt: TGTGCCTGGAGTGTAAGGAGTGGGTATGAGACCCAGTACTTC; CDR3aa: CAWSVRSGYETQYF
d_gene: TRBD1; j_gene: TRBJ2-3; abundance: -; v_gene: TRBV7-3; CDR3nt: TGTGCCAGCAGCCCCGGGGACAGGGCGTGGGGTTCTGATACGCAGTATTTT; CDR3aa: CASSPGDRAWGSDTQYF
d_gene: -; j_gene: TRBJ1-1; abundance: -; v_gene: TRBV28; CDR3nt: TGTGCCAGCAGTTTCCCCCTCCCAGGGTTCGACACTGAAGCTTTCTTT; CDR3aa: CASSFPLPGFDTEAFF
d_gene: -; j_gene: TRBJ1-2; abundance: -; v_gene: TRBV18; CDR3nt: TGTGCCAGCTCACCACCCCCCCAGGGAAAAGCTAACTATGGCTACACCTTC; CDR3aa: CASSPPPQGKANYGYTF
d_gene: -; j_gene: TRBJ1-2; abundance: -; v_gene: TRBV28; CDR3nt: TGTGCCAGCGCGACAGGATTCGGCTATGGCTACACCTTC; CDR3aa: CASATGFGYGYTF
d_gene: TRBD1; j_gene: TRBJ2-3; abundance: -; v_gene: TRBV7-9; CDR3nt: TGTGCCAGCAGCTTAGGGGACAGGGCAACAGATACGCAGTATTTT; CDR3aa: CASSLGDRATDTQYF
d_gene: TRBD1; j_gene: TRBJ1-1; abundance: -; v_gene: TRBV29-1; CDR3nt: TGCAGCGGGGACAGGGTTCCAAACACTGAAGCTTTCTTT; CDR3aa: CSGDRVPNTEAFF
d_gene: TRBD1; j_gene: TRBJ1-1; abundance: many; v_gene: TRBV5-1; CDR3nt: TGCGCCAGCAGCCCAGACAGGGGGAACACTGAAGCTTTCTTT; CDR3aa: CASSPDRGNTEAFF
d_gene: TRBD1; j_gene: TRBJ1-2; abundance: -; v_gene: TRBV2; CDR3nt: TGTGCCAGCAGTGAAGCAACCCGGGACAGGGGAGGCTACACCTTC; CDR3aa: CASSEATRDRGGYTF
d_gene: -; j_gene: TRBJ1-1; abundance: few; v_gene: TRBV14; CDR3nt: TGTGCCAGCAGCCTAATGGTGGGGGGGAACACTGAAGCTTTCTTT; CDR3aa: CASSLMVGGNTEAFF
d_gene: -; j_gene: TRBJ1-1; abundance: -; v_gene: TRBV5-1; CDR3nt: TGCGCCAGCAGCTTCCGGGACATCCGACACACTGAAGCTTTCTTT; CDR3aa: CASSFRDIRHTEAFF
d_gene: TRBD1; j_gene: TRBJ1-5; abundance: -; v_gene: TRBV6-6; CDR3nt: TGTGCCACCTACGGACAGGGAAGCAATCAGCCCCAGCATTTT; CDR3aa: CATYGQGSNQPQHF
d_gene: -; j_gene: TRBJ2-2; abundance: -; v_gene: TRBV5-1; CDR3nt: TGCGCCAGCAGCTCGGACAGACCCACCGGGGAGCTGTTTTTT; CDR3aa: CASSSDRPTGELFF
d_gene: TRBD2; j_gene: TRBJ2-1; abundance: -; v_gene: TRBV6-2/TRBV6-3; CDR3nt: TGTGCCAGCAGTCGGAGCGGGGCAGAACGGGAGCAGTTCTTC; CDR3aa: CASSRSGAEREQFF
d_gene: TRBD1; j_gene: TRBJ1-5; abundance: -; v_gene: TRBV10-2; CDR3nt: TGCGCCAGCAGTGAGTCACAGGGGGCAGGGGATCAGCCCCAGCATTTT; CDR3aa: CASSESQGAGDQPQHF
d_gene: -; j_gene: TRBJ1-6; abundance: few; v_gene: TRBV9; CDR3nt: TGTGCCAGCAGCTCCGCAGGGAGGGGAACCCTCCACTTT; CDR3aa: CASSSAGRGTLHF
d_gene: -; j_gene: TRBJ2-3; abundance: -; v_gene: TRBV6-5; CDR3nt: TGTGCCAGCAGCGCGACGGGGACTGGAGATACGCAGTATTTT; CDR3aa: CASSATGTGDTQYF
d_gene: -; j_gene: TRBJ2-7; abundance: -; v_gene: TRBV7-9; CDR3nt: TGTGCCAGCAGCTTAACCCGTCGGGGTCCCTACGAGCAGTACTTC; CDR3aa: CASSLTRRGPYEQYF
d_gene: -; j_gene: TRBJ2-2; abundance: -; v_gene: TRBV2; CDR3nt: TGTGCCAGCAGTTTCCCCACTAGTTCCCGGGAGCTGTTTTTT; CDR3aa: CASSFPTSSRELFF
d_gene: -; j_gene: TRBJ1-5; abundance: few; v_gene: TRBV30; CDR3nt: TGTGCCTGGAGTACTGAGGCGGGCGGCGCTCAGCCCCAGCATTTT; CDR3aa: CAWSTEAGGAQPQHF
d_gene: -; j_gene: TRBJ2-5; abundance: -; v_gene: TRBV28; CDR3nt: TGTGCCAGCAGTTTAACGGGGACCCAGTACTTC; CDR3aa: CASSLTGTQYF
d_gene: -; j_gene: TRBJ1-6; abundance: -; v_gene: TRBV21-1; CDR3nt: TGTGCCAGCCCTCGCTGCGTAGCCCCTTTTTCACCCCTCCACTTT; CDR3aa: CASPRCVAPFSPLHF
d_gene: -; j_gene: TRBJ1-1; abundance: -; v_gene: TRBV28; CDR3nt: TGTGCCAGCAGTTTTTCGGGGAACACTGAAGCTTTCTTT; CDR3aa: CASSFSGNTEAFF
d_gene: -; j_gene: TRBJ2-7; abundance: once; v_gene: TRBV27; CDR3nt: TGTGCCAGCAGTTTATGGTCAGGTTACGAGCAGTACTTC; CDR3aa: CASSLWSGYEQYF